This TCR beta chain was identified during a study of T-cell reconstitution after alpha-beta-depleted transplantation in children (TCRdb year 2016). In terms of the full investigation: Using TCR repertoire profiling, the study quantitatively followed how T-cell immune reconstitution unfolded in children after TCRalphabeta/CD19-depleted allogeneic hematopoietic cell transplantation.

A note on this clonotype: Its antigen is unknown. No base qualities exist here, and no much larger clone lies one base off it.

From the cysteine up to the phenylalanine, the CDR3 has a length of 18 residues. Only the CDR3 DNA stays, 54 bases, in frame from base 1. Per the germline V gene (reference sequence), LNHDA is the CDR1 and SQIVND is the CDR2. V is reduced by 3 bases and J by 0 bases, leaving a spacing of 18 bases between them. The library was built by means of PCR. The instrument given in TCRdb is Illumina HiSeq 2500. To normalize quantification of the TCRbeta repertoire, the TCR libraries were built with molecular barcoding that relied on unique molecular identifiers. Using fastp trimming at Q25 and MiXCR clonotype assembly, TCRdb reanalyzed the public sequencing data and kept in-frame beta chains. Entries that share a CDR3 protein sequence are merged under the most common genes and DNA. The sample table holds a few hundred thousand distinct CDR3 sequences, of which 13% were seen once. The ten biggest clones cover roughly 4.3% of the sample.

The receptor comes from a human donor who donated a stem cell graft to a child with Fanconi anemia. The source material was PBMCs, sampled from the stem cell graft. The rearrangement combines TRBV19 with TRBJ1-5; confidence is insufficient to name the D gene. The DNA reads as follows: TGTGCCAGTAGTATCGAACCTACAAGGGAATATAGCAATCAGCCCCAGCATTTT. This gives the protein CASSIEPTREYSNQPQHF.